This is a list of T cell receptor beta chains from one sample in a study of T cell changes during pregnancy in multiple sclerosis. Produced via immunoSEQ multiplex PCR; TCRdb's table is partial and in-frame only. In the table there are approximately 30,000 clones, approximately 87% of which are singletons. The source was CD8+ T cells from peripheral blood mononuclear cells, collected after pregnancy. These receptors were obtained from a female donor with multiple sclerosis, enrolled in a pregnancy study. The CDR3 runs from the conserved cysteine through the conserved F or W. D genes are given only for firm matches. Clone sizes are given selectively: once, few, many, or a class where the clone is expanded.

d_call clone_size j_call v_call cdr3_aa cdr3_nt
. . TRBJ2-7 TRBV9 CASSVVSGGEQYF TGTGCCAGCAGCGTAGTTTCCGGGGGCGAGCAGTACTTC
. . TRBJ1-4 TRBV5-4 CASSLGLGEGEKLFF TGTGCCAGCAGCTTGGGATTAGGGGAGGGTGAAAAACTGTTTTTT
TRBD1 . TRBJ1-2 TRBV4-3 CASSQETGMNYGYTF TGCGCCAGCAGCCAGGAGACAGGGATGAACTATGGCTACACCTTC
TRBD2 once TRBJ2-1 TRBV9 CASSPSGGPPNEQFF TGTGCCAGCAGCCCAAGCGGGGGGCCTCCCAATGAGCAGTTCTTC
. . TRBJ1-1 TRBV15 CATSRERNTEAFF TGTGCCACCAGCAGAGAGCGGAACACTGAAGCTTTCTTT
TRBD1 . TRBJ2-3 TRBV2 CASSMRRTGESTDTQYF TGTGCCAGCAGCATGAGACGGACAGGCGAAAGCACAGATACGCAGTATTTT
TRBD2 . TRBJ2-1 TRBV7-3 CATSSAAGVRVF TGTGCCACCTCCTCTGCAGCGGGGGTCCGGGTCTTC
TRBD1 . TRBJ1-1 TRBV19 CASSIVGDRVRTEAFF TGTGCCAGTAGTATCGTCGGAGACAGGGTAAGGACTGAAGCTTTCTTT
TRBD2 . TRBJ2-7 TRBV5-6 CASSWGGEGEQYF TGTGCCAGCAGCTGGGGGGGGGAGGGCGAGCAGTACTTC
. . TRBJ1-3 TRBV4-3 CASSHSRTGISGNTIYF TGCGCCAGCAGCCATTCTAGAACAGGGATATCTGGAAACACCATATATTTT
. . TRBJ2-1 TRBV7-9 CASTRTEQFF TGTGCCAGCACTAGGACAGAGCAGTTCTTC
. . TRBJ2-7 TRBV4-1 CASSLGLNYEQYF TGCGCCAGCAGCTTGGGACTGAACTACGAGCAGTACTTC
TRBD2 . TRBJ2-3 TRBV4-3 CASSQAPGLAATDTQYF TGCGCCAGCAGCCAAGCTCCGGGACTAGCGGCAACAGATACGCAGTATTTT
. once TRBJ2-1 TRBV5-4 CASSFGHLNEQFF TGTGCCAGCAGCTTTGGACATTTGAATGAGCAGTTCTTC
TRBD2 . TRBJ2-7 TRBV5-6 CASSSPQRGHEQYF TGTGCCAGCAGCTCTCCCCAGCGGGGCCACGAGCAGTACTTC
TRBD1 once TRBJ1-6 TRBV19 CASRTMDRGSSPLHF TGTGCCAGTAGGACCATGGACAGGGGTAGTTCACCCCTCCACTTT
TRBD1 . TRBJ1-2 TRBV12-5 CASGQGTGSTYGYTF TGTGCTAGTGGTCAAGGGACAGGGAGTACCTATGGCTACACCTTC
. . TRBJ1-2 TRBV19 CASSIDKSGLSDYGYTF TGTGCCAGTAGTATAGACAAGTCCGGTTTGTCCGACTATGGCTACACCTTC
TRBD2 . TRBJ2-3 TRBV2 CASTLGVAGGPDTQYF TGTGCCAGCACCCTGGGGGTAGCGGGGGGGCCAGATACGCAGTATTTT
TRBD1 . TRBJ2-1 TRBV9 CASSEGTGVSSYNEQFF TGTGCCAGCAGCGAAGGGACAGGGGTGAGCTCCTACAATGAGCAGTTCTTC
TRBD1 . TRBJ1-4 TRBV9 CASSPGQANEKLFF TGTGCCAGCAGCCCGGGACAGGCTAATGAAAAACTGTTTTTT
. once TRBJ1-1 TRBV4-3 CASSQGRGTEAFF TGCGCCAGCAGCCAAGGCAGGGGAACTGAAGCTTTCTTT
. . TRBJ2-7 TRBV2 CASSDYQGSYEQYF TGTGCCAGCAGTGATTACCAGGGGTCCTACGAGCAGTACTTC
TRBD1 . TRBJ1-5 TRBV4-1 CASSQPQGGQPQHF TGCGCCAGCAGCCAACCGCAGGGGGGTCAGCCCCAGCATTTT
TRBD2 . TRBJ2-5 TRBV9 CASSSPQISGGEETQYF TGTGCCAGCAGCTCTCCCCAAATTAGCGGGGGGGAAGAGACCCAGTACTTC
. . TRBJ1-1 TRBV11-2 CASSFPGTEAFF TGTGCCAGCAGCTTCCCGGGAACTGAAGCTTTCTTT
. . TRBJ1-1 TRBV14 CASSQFRSTEAFF TGTGCCAGCAGCCAGTTTCGGTCCACTGAAGCTTTCTTT
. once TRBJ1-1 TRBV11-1 CASSLVPGEAFF TGTGCCAGCAGCTTAGTTCCCGGTGAAGCTTTCTTT
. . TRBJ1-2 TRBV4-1 CASSQDFQDYGYTF TGCGCCAGCAGCCAAGATTTCCAGGACTATGGCTACACCTTC
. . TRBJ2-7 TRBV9 CASSPEGDRSSYEQYF TGTGCCAGCAGCCCCGAGGGGGACCGCAGCTCCTACGAGCAGTACTTC
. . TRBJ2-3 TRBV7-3 CASSPPGGADTQYF TGTGCCAGCAGTCCTCCTGGGGGCGCAGATACGCAGTATTTT
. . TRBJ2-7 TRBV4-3 CASSQDLPGSPYEQYF TGCGCCAGCAGCCAAGATCTCCCAGGTTCCCCCTACGAGCAGTACTTC
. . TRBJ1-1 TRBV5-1 CASSLASNTEAFF TGCGCCAGCAGCTTGGCCTCGAACACTGAAGCTTTCTTT
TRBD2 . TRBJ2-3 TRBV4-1 CASSQASAGGPQDTQYF TGCGCCAGCAGCCAAGCCTCAGCGGGGGGGCCCCAGGATACGCAGTATTTT
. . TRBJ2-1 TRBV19 CASSRSYNEQFF TGTGCCAGTAGTCGCTCCTACAATGAGCAGTTCTTC
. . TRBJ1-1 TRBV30 CAWSVGDTEAFF TGTGCCTGGAGTGTCGGGGACACTGAAGCTTTCTTT
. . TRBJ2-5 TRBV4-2 CASSPTLLPEETQYF TGTGCCAGCAGCCCTACCCTGCTACCTGAAGAGACCCAGTACTTC
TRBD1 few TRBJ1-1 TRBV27 CASRWTGATEAFF TGTGCCAGCCGCTGGACAGGGGCCACTGAAGCTTTCTTT
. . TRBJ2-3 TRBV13 CASSKPLGLGTDTQYF TGTGCCAGCAGCAAACCCTTGGGGCTCGGCACAGATACGCAGTATTTT
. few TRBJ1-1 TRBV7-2 CASSLGGAGLNTEAFF TGTGCCAGCAGCTTGGGGGGGGCGGGGTTGAACACTGAAGCTTTCTTT
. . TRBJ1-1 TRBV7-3 CASSSQQGMRALWAEAFF TGTGCCAGCAGCTCCCAACAGGGAATGAGAGCTCTATGGGCTGAAGCTTTCTTT
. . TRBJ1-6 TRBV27 CASRAPNSPLHF TGTGCCAGCAGGGCCCCGAATTCACCCCTCCACTTT
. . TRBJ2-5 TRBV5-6 CASSLAGETQYF TGTGCCAGCAGCTTGGCGGGAGAGACCCAGTACTTC
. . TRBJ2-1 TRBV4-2 CASSHPYRADEQFF TGTGCCAGCAGCCACCCTTACAGGGCCGATGAGCAGTTCTTC
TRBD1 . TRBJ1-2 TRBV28 CASRTGGAPYGYTF TGTGCCAGCAGGACAGGGGGCGCGCCCTATGGCTACACCTTC
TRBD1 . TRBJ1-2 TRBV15 CATRDSSGTGGGYTF TGTGCCACCAGGGATAGCTCCGGGACAGGGGGAGGCTACACCTTC
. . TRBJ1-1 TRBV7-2 CASSLGGTLNTEAFF TGTGCCAGCAGCTTAGGAGGGACACTAAACACTGAAGCTTTCTTT
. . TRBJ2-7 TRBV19 CASSIWTESAYEQYF TGTGCCAGTAGTATCTGGACAGAATCCGCCTACGAGCAGTACTTC
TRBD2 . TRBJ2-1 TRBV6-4 CASSGAGTSGGAVNEQFF TGTGCCAGCAGTGGCGCTGGGACTAGCGGGGGGGCCGTCAATGAGCAGTTCTTC